This T cell receptor beta chain was sequenced in a study of T cell repertoires in cytomegalovirus infection. About the study: TCR beta signatures that were public indicated CMV infection and matching HLA type. The study, taken as a whole, reports: Frequencies of public TCR beta families were cumulated, and this identified carriers of CMV plus the relevant HLA. Within the response measured ex vivo, HLA-C-restricted CMV-specific TCR beta clonotypes were dominant.

Germline V gene data show CDR1 as SGHTA and CDR2 as FQGNSA. The junction had 3 bases not matched to a gene; V was cut back by 3 bases and J by 6 bases. This CDR3 is 15 amino acids long. TCRdb redid the calling of the reads with MiXCR, one entry per CDR3 protein. Here the sample spans more than 90,000 distinct CDR3 sequences, roughly 9.1% being singletons. This clonotype was counted ten times or more. The antigen is unknown. Sequencing input: PBMCs, sequenced either directly or after in vitro stimulation (not recorded which). This TCR was sampled from a human donor in good health (CMV status not recorded). Some clones in this sample may be carry-over from other donors' samples. The chain carries TRBV7-2 and TRBJ2-2; TRBD2 agrees at 11 bases. CDR3 DNA: TGTGCCAGCAGCTTTACTAGCGGGAGTGCCGGGGAGCTGTTTTTT. It codes for CASSFTSGSAGELFF.